This is a list of T cell receptor beta chains from one sample in a study of blood T cell repertoires in COVID-19. The repertoire was sequenced with immunoSEQ multiplex PCR; TCRdb's copy has only in-frame clones and lacks some. This table has tens of thousands of clones, 70% to 90% appearing once. The sequencing input was peripheral blood. These receptors were obtained from a man in his 60s with COVID-19, enrolled during active disease. Each CDR3 is given with its conserved first and last residue. The D gene is left open where the match is weak. Size is omitted from some rows. Given values are once, few, many or a class for expanded clones.

d_call: TRBD1; clone_size: .; j_call: TRBJ1-1; v_call: TRBV2; cdr3_nt: TGTGCCAGCAGTGAACAGCGTCGGACAGGGGACACTGAAGCTTTCTTT; cdr3_aa: CASSEQRRTGDTEAFF
d_call: TRBD2; clone_size: .; j_call: TRBJ2-2; v_call: TRBV4-1; cdr3_nt: TGCGCCAGCAGCCAAGGACTAGCGGGGGGCCCCACCGGGGAGCTGTTTTTT; cdr3_aa: CASSQGLAGGPTGELFF
d_call: TRBD1; clone_size: .; j_call: TRBJ2-4; v_call: TRBV4-3; cdr3_nt: TGCGCCAGCAGCCAGGGGACAGGGGGCATTCAGTACTTC; cdr3_aa: CASSQGTGGIQYF
d_call: TRBD1; clone_size: .; j_call: TRBJ1-2; v_call: TRBV3-1/TRBV3-2; cdr3_nt: TGTGCCAGCAGCCAAGATGCGGCCAGGGGGAGGGGCTACACCTTC; cdr3_aa: CASSQDAARGRGYTF
d_call: .; clone_size: once; j_call: TRBJ1-1; v_call: TRBV3-1/TRBV3-2; cdr3_nt: TGTGCCAGCAGCCCACAAACCCGAAAGAACACTGAAGCTTTCTTT; cdr3_aa: CASSPQTRKNTEAFF
d_call: .; clone_size: .; j_call: TRBJ1-1; v_call: TRBV5-1; cdr3_nt: TGCGCCAGCAGCTTGATAGAGGGCTTGGACACTGAAGCTTTCTTT; cdr3_aa: CASSLIEGLDTEAFF
d_call: .; clone_size: .; j_call: TRBJ2-7; v_call: TRBV11-2; cdr3_nt: TGTGCCAGCAGCTTAGAGAGGACAGCCTACGAGCAGTACTTC; cdr3_aa: CASSLERTAYEQYF
d_call: .; clone_size: .; j_call: TRBJ1-2; v_call: TRBV7-2; cdr3_nt: TGTGCCAGCAGCTCCGGGGGGTTGGGGCGAGACTATGGCTACACCTTC; cdr3_aa: CASSSGGLGRDYGYTF
d_call: .; clone_size: .; j_call: TRBJ1-1; v_call: TRBV4-3; cdr3_nt: TGCGCCAGCAGCCAAGGGGAGTTGAACACTGAAGCTTTCTTT; cdr3_aa: CASSQGELNTEAFF
d_call: .; clone_size: .; j_call: TRBJ2-2; v_call: TRBV13; cdr3_nt: TGTGCCAGCAGCCTAACCTTGGCGGCAGGGTTGACCGGGGAGCTGTTTTTT; cdr3_aa: CASSLTLAAGLTGELFF
d_call: .; clone_size: few; j_call: TRBJ1-5; v_call: TRBV21-1; cdr3_nt: TGTGCCAGCAGCAAAGTCGCACCAGGGGTAGATAGCAATCAGCCCCAGCATTTT; cdr3_aa: CASSKVAPGVDSNQPQHF
d_call: TRBD1; clone_size: .; j_call: TRBJ1-1; v_call: TRBV2; cdr3_nt: TGTGCCAGCAGTGGCAGCCCGGGACAGGGCAACACTGAAGCTTTCTTT; cdr3_aa: CASSGSPGQGNTEAFF
d_call: .; clone_size: .; j_call: TRBJ1-1; v_call: TRBV27; cdr3_nt: TGTGCCAGCAGTCCCCGAGGGGGTAGCACTGAAGCTTTCTTT; cdr3_aa: CASSPRGGSTEAFF
d_call: TRBD2; clone_size: .; j_call: TRBJ2-5; v_call: TRBV2; cdr3_nt: TGTGCCAGCAGTGAAGCGCGGGGGGCGGGAGAGACCCAGTACTTC; cdr3_aa: CASSEARGAGETQYF
d_call: TRBD2; clone_size: .; j_call: TRBJ2-3; v_call: TRBV5-1; cdr3_nt: TGCGCCAGCAGCCAGACCGGGACTAGGGGGGATACGCAGTATTTT; cdr3_aa: CASSQTGTRGDTQYF
d_call: TRBD1; clone_size: .; j_call: TRBJ2-7; v_call: TRBV15; cdr3_nt: TGTGCCACCAGCACGGCTCTTGGGACAGGGCCCTACGAGCAGTACTTC; cdr3_aa: CATSTALGTGPYEQYF
d_call: TRBD1; clone_size: .; j_call: TRBJ2-5; v_call: TRBV10-3; cdr3_nt: TGTGCCACCGCGACTTATACCCCGGGACAGGGGGCGCCAGAGACCCAGTACTTC; cdr3_aa: CATATYTPGQGAPETQYF
d_call: .; clone_size: .; j_call: TRBJ2-5; v_call: TRBV5-1; cdr3_nt: TGCGCCAGCAGCTTGGGGACTACACAAGAGACCCAGTACTTC; cdr3_aa: CASSLGTTQETQYF
d_call: .; clone_size: .; j_call: TRBJ1-2; v_call: TRBV24-1; cdr3_nt: TGTGCCACCCAAAAGTCAGCTAACTATGGCTACACCTTC; cdr3_aa: CATQKSANYGYTF
d_call: .; clone_size: .; j_call: TRBJ2-7; v_call: TRBV4-2; cdr3_nt: TGTGCCAGCAGCCAAGATATAGAGTCAGGACAGACCTACGAGCAGTACTTC; cdr3_aa: CASSQDIESGQTYEQYF
d_call: TRBD1; clone_size: .; j_call: TRBJ1-5; v_call: TRBV7-8; cdr3_nt: TGTGCCAGCAGCAATACCGGGACAGGGGTCCAGCCCCAGCATTTT; cdr3_aa: CASSNTGTGVQPQHF
d_call: TRBD1; clone_size: .; j_call: TRBJ1-2; v_call: TRBV18; cdr3_nt: TGTGCCAGCACGACAGGGACAGGGGATGGCTATGGCTACACCTTC; cdr3_aa: CASTTGTGDGYGYTF
d_call: .; clone_size: .; j_call: TRBJ1-2; v_call: TRBV10-2; cdr3_nt: TGCGCCAGCAGTGAGTCGAAGCCAGGGCACCACTATGGCTACACCTTC; cdr3_aa: CASSESKPGHHYGYTF
d_call: TRBD1; clone_size: once; j_call: TRBJ1-2; v_call: TRBV7-2; cdr3_nt: TGTGCCAGCAGCTCGCGACAGGGTTGGGGCTACACCTTC; cdr3_aa: CASSSRQGWGYTF
d_call: .; clone_size: .; j_call: TRBJ1-2; v_call: TRBV7-8; cdr3_nt: TGTGCCAGCAGCCCGTCCGGACACAACTATGGCTACACCTTC; cdr3_aa: CASSPSGHNYGYTF
d_call: TRBD2; clone_size: .; j_call: TRBJ2-5; v_call: TRBV6-5; cdr3_nt: TGTGCCAGTGCGGGGGGCTTCCCTGGAGAGACCCAGTACTTC; cdr3_aa: CASAGGFPGETQYF
d_call: .; clone_size: .; j_call: TRBJ2-7; v_call: TRBV3-1/TRBV3-2; cdr3_nt: TGTGCCAGCAGCCAGATTCGCGGCGAGCAGTACTTC; cdr3_aa: CASSQIRGEQYF
d_call: .; clone_size: .; j_call: TRBJ1-1; v_call: TRBV7-9; cdr3_nt: TGTGCCAGCAGCTTAGTGAGTACTGAAGCTTTCTTT; cdr3_aa: CASSLVSTEAFF
d_call: .; clone_size: .; j_call: TRBJ1-3; v_call: TRBV6-5; cdr3_nt: TGTGCCACGGGGGAGTTAGGTGGAAACACCATATATTTT; cdr3_aa: CATGELGGNTIYF
d_call: .; clone_size: .; j_call: TRBJ1-3; v_call: TRBV6-6; cdr3_nt: TGTGCCAGCAGGACCGGGGGTTCTAGCTCTGGAAACACCATATATTTT; cdr3_aa: CASRTGGSSSGNTIYF
d_call: TRBD2; clone_size: .; j_call: TRBJ2-1; v_call: TRBV5-1; cdr3_nt: TGCGCCAGCAGATCTGAAGCGGGAGGGGTTAATGAGCAGTTCTTC; cdr3_aa: CASRSEAGGVNEQFF
d_call: .; clone_size: .; j_call: TRBJ2-7; v_call: TRBV7-2; cdr3_nt: TGTGCCAGCAGCTTAACCCCGACAGGACCCTACGAGCAGTACTTC; cdr3_aa: CASSLTPTGPYEQYF
d_call: .; clone_size: .; j_call: TRBJ2-5; v_call: TRBV7-2; cdr3_nt: TGTGCCAGCTCCGGGGTAAGGGTGACCCAGTACTTC; cdr3_aa: CASSGVRVTQYF
d_call: .; clone_size: few; j_call: TRBJ2-7; v_call: TRBV3-1/TRBV3-2; cdr3_nt: TGTGCCAGCAGCCCCCAGGGGGGTTACGAGCAGTACTTC; cdr3_aa: CASSPQGGYEQYF
d_call: .; clone_size: .; j_call: TRBJ1-5; v_call: TRBV5-8; cdr3_nt: TGTGCCAGCAGCTTGGGGCCTCGGAGCCAGCCCCAGCATTTT; cdr3_aa: CASSLGPRSQPQHF
d_call: .; clone_size: .; j_call: TRBJ1-5; v_call: TRBV27; cdr3_nt: TGTGCCAGCAGTTCGGTAATTAGCAATCAGCCCCAGCATTTT; cdr3_aa: CASSSVISNQPQHF
d_call: TRBD1; clone_size: .; j_call: TRBJ1-2; v_call: TRBV13; cdr3_nt: TGTGCCAGCAGCTCACAGGGGGTCCGGGGCTACACCTTC; cdr3_aa: CASSSQGVRGYTF
d_call: .; clone_size: .; j_call: TRBJ1-1; v_call: TRBV12-3/TRBV12-4; cdr3_nt: TGTGCCAGCAGTTTACGGGACACTGAAGCTTTCTTT; cdr3_aa: CASSLRDTEAFF
d_call: .; clone_size: .; j_call: TRBJ1-1; v_call: TRBV19; cdr3_nt: TGTGCCAGTAGTATAGGGTCCGGGGGGGACACTGAAGCTTTCTTT; cdr3_aa: CASSIGSGGDTEAFF
d_call: .; clone_size: .; j_call: TRBJ1-1; v_call: TRBV29-1; cdr3_nt: TGCAGCGTTGAACTATACGAGAACACTGAAGCTTTCTTT; cdr3_aa: CSVELYENTEAFF
d_call: .; clone_size: .; j_call: TRBJ2-7; v_call: TRBV29-1; cdr3_nt: TGCAGCGTAGAAACCGGGACACCCTCCTACGAGCAGTACTTC; cdr3_aa: CSVETGTPSYEQYF
d_call: .; clone_size: .; j_call: TRBJ2-7; v_call: TRBV6-1; cdr3_nt: TGTGCCAGCAGTGATTGGGCAGCCACCTACGAGCAGTACTTC; cdr3_aa: CASSDWAATYEQYF
d_call: .; clone_size: .; j_call: TRBJ1-2; v_call: TRBV5-4; cdr3_nt: TGTGCCAGCAGCTTGCAGGCGGGGCAAGGCTACACCTTC; cdr3_aa: CASSLQAGQGYTF
d_call: TRBD1; clone_size: .; j_call: TRBJ1-1; v_call: TRBV19; cdr3_nt: TGTGCCAGTAGTCTTTCAGGGGGCGCGGTAGCTTTCTTT; cdr3_aa: CASSLSGGAVAFF
d_call: TRBD2; clone_size: .; j_call: TRBJ2-4; v_call: TRBV5-1; cdr3_nt: TGCGCCAGCAGCTTGGGAGGGGAGGGCAAAAACATTCAGTACTTC; cdr3_aa: CASSLGGEGKNIQYF
d_call: .; clone_size: .; j_call: TRBJ1-2; v_call: TRBV9; cdr3_nt: TGTGCCAGCAGCGTAGGGAGGGAGGGTGACGCCTATGGCTACACCTTC; cdr3_aa: CASSVGREGDAYGYTF
d_call: .; clone_size: .; j_call: TRBJ1-1; v_call: TRBV24-1; cdr3_nt: TGTGCCACCAGTGATGGGAGGGGAGCTTTCTTT; cdr3_aa: CATSDGRGAFF
d_call: .; clone_size: many; j_call: TRBJ1-6; v_call: TRBV11-2; cdr3_nt: TGTGCCAGCAGCTTAGTTCCTAGTCAGGGGAATTCACCCCTCCACTTT; cdr3_aa: CASSLVPSQGNSPLHF
d_call: .; clone_size: .; j_call: TRBJ1-2; v_call: TRBV10-3; cdr3_nt: TGTGCCATCAGTGAGTCTGGACAGCCTTATGGCTACACCTTC; cdr3_aa: CAISESGQPYGYTF